One TCR beta chain is described in this entry. Antigen: not known. These data are taken from a study of CD8 T cell repertoires and HIV-1 epitope variants. Repertoires were generated with immunoSEQ multiplex PCR, while TCRdb's copy carries only in-frame clones and drops some. Altogether under 6,000 clones are present, approximately 60% being singletons, with the ten largest covering 43%. This CDR3 has 14 residues. V was cut by 3 bases and J by 4 bases, with 10 bases left in between. CDR1 and CDR2 (germline): SEHNR, FQNEAQ (reference sequence). The receptor was derived from a male donor with HIV. Sequenced material: cultured CD8+ T cells derived from PBMCs. The V call is TRBV7-9, the J call TRBJ2-1, with D perhaps being TRBD1 or TRBD2 (5 bases each). The CDR3 coding sequence is TGTGCCAGCAGCTTCCGGGGCCGGTACAATGAGCAGTTCTTC. It specifies CASSFRGRYNEQFF.